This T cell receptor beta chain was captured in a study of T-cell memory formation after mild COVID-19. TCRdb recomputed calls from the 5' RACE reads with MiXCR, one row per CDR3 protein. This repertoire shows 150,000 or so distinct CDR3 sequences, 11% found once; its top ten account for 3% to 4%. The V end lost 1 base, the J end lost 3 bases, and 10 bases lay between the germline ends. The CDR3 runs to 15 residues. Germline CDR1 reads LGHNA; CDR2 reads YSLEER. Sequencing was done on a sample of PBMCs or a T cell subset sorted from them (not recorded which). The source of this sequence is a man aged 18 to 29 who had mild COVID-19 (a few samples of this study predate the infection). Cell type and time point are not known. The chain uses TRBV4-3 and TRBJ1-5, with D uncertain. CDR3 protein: CASSQVLQNNQPQHF. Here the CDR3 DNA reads TGCGCCAGCAGCCAAGTTCTCCAGAACAATCAGCCCCAGCATTTT.